The 29 T cell receptor beta chains presented below share a single source sample, sequenced in a study of T cells of healthy individuals. TCRdb ran MiXCR on the 5' RACE reads and lists one entry per CDR3 protein. This sample has tens of thousands of distinct CDR3 sequences; 4.5% occur once, and the top ten carry under 10%. Receptors originate from a human donor in good health.

Only a few counts were recorded for this clonotype. CDR3 DNA: TGTGCCAGCAGCAAGTCGGGGACGGGAAATACGCAGTATTTT. Protein: CASSKSGTGNTQYF. The V gene is TRBV11-2, the J gene TRBJ2-3, with D perhaps assigned TRBD1 or TRBD2 (5 bases each). The germline V gene encodes CDR1 SGHAT and CDR2 FQNNGV. Trimming pared 5 bases from V and 7 bases from J, leaving 16 bases between. The length of the CDR3 is 14 residues. Drawing the rest from reference TRBV11-2 and TRBJ2-3, the complete variable domain is EAGVAQSPRYKIIEKRQSVAFWCNPISGHATLYWYQQILGQGPKLLIQFQNNGVVDDSQLPKDRFSAERLKGVDSTLKIQPAKLEDSAVYLCASSKSGTGNTQYFGPGTRLTVL.

The table lists this clonotype with many counts. The V call is TRBV10-2, the J call TRBJ2-7; no firm D call. CDR1 is WSHSY and CDR2 is SAAADI in the germline V gene. CDR3 length equals 16 residues. V lost 4 bases and J 0 bases, leaving 16 bases between the germline ends. The chain's CDR3 is CASSGPEQPSSYEQYF. For the CDR3, the DNA is TGCGCCAGCAGTGGCCCGGAACAACCGTCCTCCTACGAGCAGTACTTC.

This clonotype appeared many times. The chain joins TRBV6-2 or TRBV6-3 to TRBJ2-6, with D hard to call. The V end lost 7 bases, the J end lost 0 bases, and 7 bases lay between the germline ends. CDR3 length equals 14 residues. CDR1 and CDR2 (germline): MNHEY, SVGEGT. As DNA, the CDR3 is TGTGCCAGCAACGCGCGCTCTGGGGCCAACGTCCTGACTTTC. Its translation is CASNARSGANVLTF.

This clonotype appeared many times. The chain's CDR3 is CASSPSQGQEKLFF. The CDR3 bases are TGTGCCAGCAGCCCCTCACAGGGTCAAGAAAAACTGTTTTTT. V is TRBV12-3 or TRBV12-4 and J is TRBJ1-4, with TRBD1 as a possible D gene (6 bases). V gave up 6 bases and J gave up 8 bases, with 16 bases separating them. The CDR3 sequence is 14 residues long.

This clonotype occurred many times. The chain employs TRBV30 and TRBJ1-1; a possible D gene is TRBD1 (6 bases). V lost 2 bases to trimming and J lost 1 base, with 11 bases between them. Germline-derived CDR1 and CDR2 are GTSNPN and SVGIG (reference sequence). The length of the CDR3 is 14 residues. CDR3 sequence (DNA): TGTGCCTGGAGTACCGGGACAAAGAACACTGAAGCTTTCTTT. It translates to CAWSTGTKNTEAFF.

This clonotype was counted at least ten times. The CDR3 nucleotides are TGCAGCGTAGCAGGGGAAGATACGCAGTATTTT. Amino acids: CSVAGEDTQYF. The chain recombines TRBV29-1 with TRBJ2-3; a possible D gene is TRBD1 (6 bases). The V and J ends lost 6 bases and 5 bases respectively, with 9 bases between them. The CDR3 is 11 amino acids. Germline V CDR1 and CDR2: SQVTM, ANQGSEA.

There are many counts of this clonotype. The chain carries TRBV24-1 and TRBJ2-1, with 7 bases identical to TRBD2. The CDR3 sequence is 16 residues long. J lost 0 bases, V lost 4 bases, and 5 bases had no gene match. The V gene's germline CDR1 is KGHDR and CDR2 SFDVKD. The CDR3 loop reads CATSDPSGSSYNEQFF. CDR3 nucleotide sequence: TGTGCCACCAGTGACCCTAGCGGAAGCTCCTACAATGAGCAGTTCTTC.

Many counts were recorded for this clonotype. The V gene is TRBV4-3, the J gene TRBJ1-1; D remains ambiguous. CDR1 LGHNA and CDR2 YSLEER come from the germline V gene. This CDR3 region has 14 residues. Trimming cost V 4 bases and J 9 bases, with 18 bases left between them. CDR3 sequence reads: CASSRSEGSEKAFF. In DNA form, the CDR3 reads TGCGCCAGCAGCCGCTCGGAGGGCAGCGAAAAAGCTTTCTTT.

The table lists this clonotype with many counts. The rearrangement joins TRBV13 to TRBJ2-7, with D perhaps matching TRBD1 or TRBD2 (5 bases each). The germline V and J ends were trimmed by 0 bases and 3 bases, with 18 bases remaining between them. Germline assignment: CDR1 PRHDT and CDR2 FYEKMQ (reference sequence). This CDR3 region has 17 residues. CDR3 DNA sequence: TGTGCCAGCAGCTTAGGCCCTACGTCAGGGAGTTTCTACGAGCAGTACTTC. Amino acid sequence: CASSLGPTSGSFYEQYF.

This clonotype has a count of ten or more. This chain joins TRBV4-2 and TRBJ2-4; 9 bases line up with TRBD2. Germline values: CDR1 LGHNA, CDR2 YNFKEQ. The CDR3 is 20 residues long. V shed 1 base, J shed 0 bases, and the junction held 13 bases outside the gene matches. CDR3 region: CASSQAGLAGSRGAKNIQYF. DNA for the CDR3: TGTGCCAGCAGCCAAGCGGGACTAGCCGGTTCCCGAGGAGCCAAAAACATTCAGTACTTC.

This clonotype was observed many times. This chain links TRBV7-9 with TRBJ1-5, with 7 bases identical to TRBD1. The CDR3 length is 14 residues. Trimming removed 5 bases from V and 2 bases from J; junction bases left unmatched: 3. Germline V CDR1 and CDR2: SEHNR, FQNEAQ (reference sequence). The CDR3 sequence: CASSLTGGNQPQHF. The CDR3 nucleotides read TGTGCCAGCAGCCTTACAGGGGGCAATCAGCCCCAGCATTTT. The full variable domain, in which reference TRBV7-9 and TRBJ1-5 provide the parts outside the CDR3, is DTGVSQNPRHKITKRGQNVTFRCDPISEHNRLYWYRQTLGQGPEFLTYFQNEAQLEKSRLLSDRFSAERPKGSFSTLEIQRTEQGDSAMYLCASSLTGGNQPQHFGDGTRLSIL.

This clonotype was counted many times. The chain joins TRBV20-1 to TRBJ2-7; no clear D gene. The CDR3 extends over 15 amino acids. Per the germline V gene, CDR1 is DFQATT and CDR2 is SNEGSKA (reference sequence). Trimming shortened V by 0 bases and J by 4 bases, and 16 bases separated the two germline ends. The CDR3 loop reads CSARDPSSFVYEQYF. CDR3 coding DNA: TGCAGTGCTAGAGATCCTTCCAGCTTCGTTTACGAGCAGTACTTC.

Judged by abundance, this clonotype is medium-sized. The rearrangement uses TRBV20-1 and TRBJ1-6; 10 bases line up with TRBD1. CDR1 DFQATT and CDR2 SNEGSKA come from the germline V gene (reference sequence). The CDR3 runs 17 residues. V trimming: 5 bases; J trimming: 9 bases; junction bases outside the gene matches: 16. The CDR3 DNA is TGCAGTGCTTCCAGCGCCGGGACAGGGGAATTTAGTTCACCCCTCCACTTT. Its translation: CSASSAGTGEFSSPLHF.

The table lists this clonotype with many counts. This sequence joins TRBV12-3 or TRBV12-4 and TRBJ1-3, with D unresolved. Trimming shortened V by 7 bases and J by 4 bases, and 8 bases separated the two germline ends. The CDR3 consists of 12 residues. In DNA form, the CDR3 reads TGTGCCAGCATTAAGGCCGGAAACACCATATATTTT. Translation: CASIKAGNTIYF.

This clonotype was seen repeatedly, ten times or more. CDR3 protein: CSARGNTNYEQYF. The CDR3 bases are TGCAGTGCTAGAGGGAACACGAACTACGAGCAGTACTTC. The rearrangement joins TRBV20-1 to TRBJ2-7, with D unresolved. The CDR3 has 13 amino acids. Germline values: CDR1 DFQATT, CDR2 SNEGSKA (reference sequence). V was cut by 1 base and J by 3 bases, with 10 bases left in between.

This clonotype was observed a handful of times. This chain joins TRBV4-3 and TRBJ2-1, with 8 bases identical to TRBD2. CDR3 length: 16 amino acids. V lost 2 bases and J lost 3; bases outside the gene matches: 6. The germline V gene encodes CDR1 LGHNA and CDR2 YSLEER. This CDR3 is CASSQRTSMGYNEQFF. CDR3 sequence (DNA): TGCGCCAGCAGCCAAAGGACTAGCATGGGCTACAATGAGCAGTTCTTC.

This clonotype has just a few counts. The chain couples TRBV19 to TRBJ1-3, with TRBD1 matching over 8 bases. CDR3 length: 18 residues. V gave up 6 bases and J gave up 1 base; unmatched junction bases: 14. Germline V gives CDR1 LNHDA, CDR2 SQIVND (reference sequence). The CDR3 loop reads CASRRARDRTFSGNTIYF. In nucleotides, the CDR3 is TGTGCCAGTAGAAGAGCCCGGGACAGGACATTTTCTGGAAACACCATATATTTT.

This clonotype has ten or more counts. This chain connects TRBV27 to TRBJ1-2, with 12 nucleotides matching TRBD1. Germline V gives CDR1 MNHEY, CDR2 SMNVEV (reference sequence). The CDR3 covers 16 residues. V trimming: 8 bases; J trimming: 8 bases; junction bases outside the gene matches: 15. CDR3 protein: CASYPRGTGGLGGYTF. The CDR3 bases are TGTGCCAGCTACCCCAGGGGGACAGGGGGCTTAGGAGGCTACACCTTC.

The table lists this clonotype with many counts. The V call is TRBV11-2, the J call TRBJ2-7; no firm D call. The CDR3 is made up of 14 amino acids. The V end lost 1 base, the J end lost 0 bases, and 7 bases lay between the germline ends. Per the germline V gene, CDR1 is SGHAT and CDR2 is FQNNGV. CDR3 sequence: CASSLGHSSYEQYF. The CDR3 region has the DNA TGTGCCAGCAGCTTAGGTCACAGCTCCTACGAGCAGTACTTC.

The table lists this clonotype with many counts. V and J are TRBV27 and TRBJ2-1, with TRBD2 matching 7 bases. Per germline, CDR1 MNHEY and CDR2 SMNVEV (reference sequence). The V segment lost 0 bases and the J segment 12 bases; nucleotides outside the gene matches: 8. The CDR3 contains 14 residues. The CDR3 region has the DNA TGTGCCAGCAGTTTATCCCGGGAGGTGGTTGTGCAGTTCTTC. Translating gives CASSLSREVVVQFF.

This clonotype was recorded many times. The chain links TRBV6-5 to TRBJ2-7; D gene uncertain. CDR3 size: 14 residues. V lost 0 bases and J lost 2, with 8 bases in between. From germline, CDR1 is MNHEY and CDR2 SVGAGI. The CDR3 here is CASSYSRSPYEQYF. CDR3 nucleotide sequence: TGTGCCAGCAGTTACTCGAGATCCCCCTACGAGCAGTACTTC.

This clonotype was found many times. One junction end does not reproduce the germline sequence, and a read error may be involved. V gene TRBV27 combines with J gene TRBJ1-5; D is ambiguous. The CDR3 sequence is 13 residues long. Germline V lookup: CDR1 MNHEY, CDR2 SMNVEV (reference sequence). The CDR3 sequence: CATSLGVNQPQHF. The CDR3 DNA follows: TGTGCCACCAGTCTCGGCGTCAATCAGCCCCAGCATTTT.

This clonotype was picked up many times. The gene calls are TRBV13 and TRBJ1-1; 7 bases are a match to TRBD1. Germline CDR1 and CDR2: PRHDT and FYEKMQ (reference sequence). With 1 base clipped from V and 7 bases from J, the junction kept 9 bases outside the gene matches. This CDR3 comprises 15 residues. CDR3 in amino acids: CASSLELGTDDEAFF. The CDR3 DNA reads as TGTGCCAGCAGCTTAGAATTGGGGACAGATGATGAAGCTTTCTTT.

At least ten counts were recorded for this clonotype. This chain joins TRBV7-2 and TRBJ2-7, with 9 bases matching TRBD2. CDR3 length equals 15 residues. After removal of 1 base from V and 3 bases from J, the junction contained 4 bases not matched to a gene. Per the germline V gene, CDR1 is SGHTA and CDR2 is FQGNSA. The CDR3 spells CASSLDSGGHYEQYF. CDR3 bases: TGTGCCAGCAGCTTAGATAGCGGGGGACACTACGAGCAGTACTTC.

This clonotype was seen at least ten times. V is TRBV5-4 and J is TRBJ2-7, with D unclear. This CDR3 has 13 amino acids. The V end was cut by 0 bases, the J end by 6 bases, with 10 bases between. The germline V gene encodes CDR1 SGHNT and CDR2 YYREEE (reference sequence). CDR3 sequence: CASSLGTRVEQYF. In DNA, the CDR3 is TGTGCCAGCAGCTTGGGGACCCGCGTCGAGCAGTACTTC.

This clonotype was seen at least ten times. The rearrangement links TRBV6-2 or TRBV6-3 to TRBJ2-7, with TRBD2 matching over 11 bases. The CDR3 loop spans 15 amino acids. The V gene end was trimmed by 7 bases and the J gene end by 5 bases; junction bases not matched to a gene: 10. CDR1 MNHEY and CDR2 SVGEGT come from the germline V gene. CDR3 loop: CASTLAGGRSDEQYF. The CDR3 nucleotides read TGTGCCAGCACCCTAGCGGGAGGCAGGTCGGACGAGCAGTACTTC.

There are many counts of this clonotype. The chain is built from TRBV7-2 and TRBJ2-1; 10 bases map to TRBD2. CDR3 length: 17 amino acids. With 1 base clipped from V and 11 bases from J, the junction kept 14 bases outside the gene matches. Germline lookup yields CDR1 SGHTA and CDR2 FQGNSA. The CDR3: CASSLEITSGTRGKQFF. CDR3 nucleotide sequence: TGTGCCAGCAGCTTAGAAATAACTAGCGGGACCCGAGGGAAGCAGTTCTTC.

This clonotype showed up many times. The chain links TRBV15 to TRBJ2-1, with TRBD2 as a possible D gene (6 bases). The CDR3 totals 16 residues. CDR1 and CDR2 (germline): LNHNV, YYDKDF (reference sequence). The V end lost 0 bases, the J end lost 4 bases, and 13 bases lay between the germline ends. CDR3 sequence: CATSRDVGGVYNEQFF. The CDR3 DNA sequence: TGTGCCACCAGCAGAGATGTAGGCGGGGTTTACAATGAGCAGTTCTTC.

This clonotype was seen repeatedly, ten times or more. V is TRBV12-5 and J is TRBJ2-1; D tentatively reads TRBD1 or TRBD2 (6 bases each). The CDR3 contains 16 residues. V lost 7 bases, J lost 7 bases, and 23 bases lay in between. The germline V gene encodes CDR1 LGHNT and CDR2 FRNRAP. The CDR3 DNA sequence: TGTGCTAGTGCCGCAGGGGCCGGGACTGGCAAAAATGAGCAGTTCTTC. Residues: CASAAGAGTGKNEQFF.